This entry lists 10 T cell receptor beta chains sequenced from one sample in a study of blood T cell repertoires in COVID-19. Clones were read by immunoSEQ multiplex PCR, and TCRdb kept only the in-frame ones, dropping some. The sample has about 320,000 clones; about 87% are singletons. The sample was PBMCs or T cells enriched from blood (not recorded which). These receptors came from a woman aged 18-30 years who had recovered from COVID-19.

This rearrangement joins TRBV6-5 to TRBJ1-4; the match to TRBD1 covers 7 bases. Germline CDR1 MNHEY, CDR2 SVGAGI. The CDR3 runs to 14 residues. V dropped 6 bases and J dropped 8; count of bases not matched to a gene: 9. DNA for the CDR3: TGTGCCAGCAGCCTCGGACAGGCGGGCGAAAAACTGTTTTTT. Protein sequence: CASSLGQAGEKLFF.

This sequence joins TRBV5-4 and TRBJ2-2; D is ambiguous. This CDR3 spans 14 amino acids. Germline CDR1 is SGHNT and CDR2 is YYREEE (reference sequence). Trimming removed 0 bases from V and 1 base from J, with 4 bases in between. Here the CDR3 DNA reads TGTGCCAGCAGCTTGGCCGGGAACACCGGGGAGCTGTTTTTT. Its protein is CASSLAGNTGELFF.

The V gene is TRBV6-2 or TRBV6-3, the J gene TRBJ1-2; D is unresolved. V was cut by 6 bases and J by 7 bases, with 15 bases left in between. Germline V lookup: CDR1 MNHEY, CDR2 SVGEGT. This CDR3 region has 13 residues. This chain's CDR3 is CASSKEGGGGYTF. The CDR3 DNA is TGTGCCAGCAGCAAAGAGGGTGGCGGTGGCTACACCTTC.

The chain couples TRBV5-6 to TRBJ2-5; a weak D match, TRBD1 (5 bases). V gave up 3 bases and J gave up 5 bases, with 20 bases separating them. Germline CDR1 and CDR2: SGHDT and YYEEEE. The CDR3 covers 16 residues. The CDR3 region has the DNA TGTGCCAGCAGCTCACCCCAGACAGATGTCTGGGAGACCCAGTACTTC. This translates into CASSSPQTDVWETQYF.

The chain is built from TRBV9 and TRBJ1-2, with 7 bases identical to TRBD1. CDR1 is SGDLS, CDR2 YYNGEE, per germline. The CDR3 extends over 15 amino acids. Unmatched junction bases numbered 6, after V lost 3 bases and J lost 1 base. This CDR3 is CASSARDRDNYGYTF. The CDR3 coding sequence is TGTGCCAGCAGCGCCAGGGACAGAGATAACTATGGCTACACCTTC.

This chain joins TRBV7-2 and TRBJ2-7; D not certain. V lost 6 bases and J lost 0, with 6 bases in between. This CDR3 has 12 residues. Looked up from germline, CDR1 is SGHTA and CDR2 is FQGNSA. The CDR3 region is CASSSSSYEQYF. For the CDR3, the DNA is TGTGCCAGCAGTTCCTCCTCCTACGAGCAGTACTTC.

The rearrangement links TRBV7-9 to TRBJ1-5; D remains unclear. The CDR3 is 13 residues long. The V gene lost 4 bases and the J gene lost 6 bases, with 10 bases spanning the gap. Germline CDR1 and CDR2: SEHNR and FQNEAQ (reference sequence). The CDR3 spells CASSSTAGQPQHF. The CDR3 DNA reads as TGTGCCAGCAGCTCCACCGCGGGTCAGCCCCAGCATTTT. Filled out from reference TRBV7-9 and TRBJ1-5, the complete variable domain reads DTGVSQNPRHKITKRGQNVTFRCDPISEHNRLYWYRQTLGQGPEFLTYFQNEAQLEKSRLLSDRFSAERPKGSFSTLEIQRTEQGDSAMYLCASSSTAGQPQHFGDGTRLSIL.

This clone was detected only once. V gene TRBV9 combines with J gene TRBJ2-1; TRBD2 agrees at 8 bases. Germline V gene data show CDR1 as SGDLS and CDR2 as YYNGEE. The CDR3 has 16 residues. V shed 3 bases and J 7 bases; nucleotides not matched to a gene: 12. The chain's CDR3 is CASSEGGGGIGNEQFF. CDR3 bases: TGTGCCAGCAGCGAGGGTGGCGGGGGGATCGGGAATGAGCAGTTCTTC.

The rearrangement links TRBV5-5 to TRBJ2-6, with D unresolved. The CDR3 runs 15 residues. Trimming removed 0 bases from V and 0 bases from J, with 4 bases in between. Germline lookup yields CDR1 SGHKS and CDR2 YYEKEE (reference sequence). In DNA, the CDR3 is TGTGCCAGCAGCTTGGACAACTCTGGGGCCAACGTCCTGACTTTC. This codes for CASSLDNSGANVLTF.

The J gene is TRBJ1-3, the V gene TRBV7-2; no reliable D call. This CDR3 is built from 17 residues. Germline values: CDR1 SGHTA, CDR2 FQGNSA. Trimming took off 5 bases at V and 0 bases at J, with 17 bases between the two ends. CDR3 residues: CASSAATGFNSGNTIYF. The CDR3 DNA follows: TGTGCCAGCAGCGCAGCGACCGGGTTCAACTCTGGAAACACCATATATTTT.